Below are 19 T cell receptor beta chains sequenced from a single sample in a study of beta chain features in type 1 diabetes (dated 2018 in TCRdb). General findings and caveats noted by the study authors: Type 1 diabetes patients showed a moderate but significant shortening of TCRB CDR3 length in all four CD4+ subsets.

Their recognized antigens are unknown. Library construction relied on the immunoSEQ multiplex PCR assay. The entire amount of isolated RNA was reverse transcribed using the High Capacity cDNA Reverse Transcription Kit, so the sequenced TCRB transcripts were expressed ones. Sourced from immuneACCESS, this table was stored by TCRdb with only in-frame sequences that have V and J called. A share of the clones is absent; for the studies checked, an unresolved V gene accounts for under half, and the remainder has no known explanation. The sample yields 250,000 to 300,000 clones; approximately 14% were counted once. The biggest ten clones account for under 0.02% of the sample. The sequenced sample was naive CD4+ T cells from blood. Interpreted using the paper, the cell subset or site label stands for: true naive CD4+ T cells. All receptors come from a young man with type 1 diabetes.

This chain uses TRBV28 with TRBJ1-1; D gene ambiguous. Germline V CDR1 and CDR2: MDHEN, SYDVKM. V lost 8 bases to trimming and J lost 0 bases, with 10 bases between them. CDR3 length: 13 residues. The CDR3 protein is CASVELLNTEAFF. CDR3 DNA sequence: TGTGCCAGCGTCGAACTACTGAACACTGAAGCTTTCTTT. Using reference TRBV28 and TRBJ1-1 for the parts outside the CDR3, the full variable domain is DVKVTQSSRYLVKRTGEKVFLECVQDMDHENMFWYRQDPGLGLRLIYFSYDVKMKEKGDIPEGYSVSREKKERFSLILESASTNQTSMYLCASVELLNTEAFFGQGTRLTVV.

J is TRBJ1-1 and V is TRBV9; D gene uncertain. Trimming removed 5 bases at V and 2 bases at J, with 10 bases between. This CDR3 is 13 amino acids long. CDR1 SGDLS and CDR2 YYNGEE come from the germline V gene. CDR3 coding DNA: TGTGCCAGCAGGGAGGTAGGAAACACTGAAGCTTTCTTT. This translates into CASREVGNTEAFF. Based on the CDR3 plus reference TRBV9 and TRBJ1-1, the full variable domain is DSGVTQTPKHLITATGQRVTLRCSPRSGDLSVYWYQQSLDQGLQFLIQYYNGEERAKGNILERFSAQQFPDLHSELNLSSLELGDSALYFCASREVGNTEAFFGQGTRLTVV.

This clone was observed a handful of times. V is TRBV28 and J is TRBJ2-7; D unresolved. Germline V lookup: CDR1 MDHEN, CDR2 SYDVKM. V was pared by 3 bases and J by 3 bases, with 6 bases between. The CDR3 covers 12 residues. As DNA, the CDR3 is TGTGCCAGCAGTTTGGAGATCTACGAGCAGTACTTC. Its protein product is CASSLEIYEQYF.

A note on this clone: Mismatch with germline at one junction end may stem from a read error. The gene calls are TRBV7-7 and TRBJ2-7; the match to TRBD2 covers 7 bases. The V gene's germline CDR1 is SSHAT and CDR2 FNYEAQ (reference sequence). This CDR3 comprises 15 residues. CDR3 DNA: TGTGCTAGCAGCTTAAAGGCGGGAGTGATAAGCGAGCAGTACTTC. Translated, it gives CASSLKAGVISEQYF.

The chain employs TRBV28 and TRBJ2-5; TRBD2 might be the D (5 bases). CDR1 and CDR2 (germline): MDHEN, SYDVKM. The CDR3 is 15 amino acids. V was cut by 4 bases and J by 4 bases, with 16 bases left in between. The CDR3 sequence: CASSSPGKAAETQYF. The CDR3 nucleotides are TGTGCCAGCAGTTCCCCCGGGAAAGCCGCAGAGACCCAGTACTTC.

This clone came up a few times. V gene TRBV2 combines with J gene TRBJ2-3, with no clear D. V was pared by 5 bases and J by 0 bases, with 12 bases between. This CDR3 spans 15 amino acids. Per the germline V gene, CDR1 is SNHLY and CDR2 is FYNNEI. The CDR3 region is CASSSQFASTDTQYF. The CDR3 DNA reads as TGTGCCAGCAGTTCCCAGTTTGCTAGCACAGATACGCAGTATTTT. The full variable domain, its missing parts supplied by reference TRBV2 and TRBJ2-3, is EPEVTQTPSHQVTQMGQEVILRCVPISNHLYFYWYRQILGQKVEFLVSFYNNEISEKSEIFDDQFSVERPDGSNFTLKIRSTKLEDSAMYFCASSSQFASTDTQYFGPGTRLTVL.

This chain connects TRBV7-2 to TRBJ1-5, with 12 bases fitting TRBD1. CDR1 and CDR2 from the germline V gene are SGHTA and FQGNSA. The V and J ends lost 1 base and 6 bases, in that order; junction bases with no gene match: 1. The CDR3 has 15 amino acids. The CDR3 region has the DNA TGTGCCAGCAGCTTAGGGGACAGGGGGCGTCAGCCCCAGCATTTT. Translated, it gives CASSLGDRGRQPQHF.

V gene TRBV5-6 combines with J gene TRBJ1-4, with D unclear. Trimming removed 0 bases from V and 10 bases from J, with 16 bases in between. Germline V CDR1 and CDR2: SGHDT, YYEEEE. This CDR3 has 15 amino acids. The CDR3 here is CASSLGRLVGVKLFF. CDR3 coding DNA: TGTGCCAGCAGCTTGGGGCGGCTCGTTGGAGTAAAACTGTTTTTT.

This clone has just a few counts. V usage is TRBV6-6 and J usage is TRBJ1-2; 9 positions match TRBD1. The CDR3 is 14 residues long. The V gene end was trimmed by 4 bases and the J gene end by 7 bases; junction bases not matched to a gene: 7. Germline V lookup: CDR1 MNHNY, CDR2 SVGAGI (reference sequence). This CDR3 reads CASSSRDRVRGYTF. Written as DNA, the CDR3 is TGTGCCAGCAGTTCCCGGGACAGGGTCCGTGGCTACACCTTC.

The chain recombines TRBV5-1 with TRBJ2-7; 7 bases are a match to TRBD1. Per germline, CDR1 SGHRS and CDR2 YFSETQ. This CDR3 spans 15 amino acids. Trimming took 1 base from V and 0 from J; bases not matched to a gene: 4. The CDR3 spells CASSLKRQGSYEQYF. Written as DNA, the CDR3 is TGCGCCAGCAGCTTGAAGAGACAGGGCTCCTACGAGCAGTACTTC.

The V and J genes are TRBV7-3 and TRBJ2-7, with TRBD1 identical over 11 bases. V dropped 5 bases and J dropped 6; count of bases not matched to a gene: 3. Germline V gene sequence: CDR1 SGHTA, CDR2 FQGTGA. CDR3 size: 13 residues. The CDR3 region is CASSPDRGREQYF. DNA for the CDR3: TGTGCCAGCAGCCCGGACAGGGGGCGCGAGCAGTACTTC.

J is TRBJ2-7 and V is TRBV29-1, with TRBD2 identical over 7 bases. The V and J ends lost 5 bases and 2 bases, in that order; junction bases with no gene match: 9. CDR1 is SQVTM and CDR2 is ANQGSEA in the germline V gene. The CDR3 runs to 14 residues. Here the CDR3 DNA reads TGCAGCGTTACAGATAGCGGGCGTACCTACGAGCAGTACTTC. It encodes CSVTDSGRTYEQYF.

This clone was observed a handful of times. The V and J genes are TRBV7-3 and TRBJ2-1, with 8 nucleotides matching TRBD2. With 6 bases clipped from V and 5 bases from J, the junction kept 9 bases outside the gene matches. Germline V CDR1 and CDR2: SGHTA, FQGTGA. This CDR3 region has 15 residues. CDR3 coding DNA: TGTGCCAGCAGTATTCTAGCGGGTCAAGACAATGAGCAGTTCTTC. It encodes CASSILAGQDNEQFF.

This clone has more than one count but fewer than ten. The J gene is TRBJ2-7, the V gene TRBV9; 12 bases agree with TRBD1. The CDR3 has 14 residues. Germline CDR1 SGDLS, CDR2 YYNGEE. V was pared by 7 bases and J by 6 bases, with 8 bases of the junction left unmatched. The CDR3 nucleotides are TGTGCCAGCGGGGCGGGGACAGGGGGCGGCGAGCAGTACTTC. Protein product: CASGAGTGGGEQYF.

The V gene is TRBV19, the J gene TRBJ2-1; 11 bases are shared with TRBD2. Germline loops: CDR1 LNHDA, CDR2 SQIVND (reference sequence). The CDR3 is made up of 15 amino acids. V shed 7 bases, J shed 5 bases, and the junction held 7 bases outside the gene matches. CDR3 in amino acids: CASKPTSGRNNEQFF. CDR3 DNA: TGTGCCAGTAAACCTACTAGCGGGAGAAACAATGAGCAGTTCTTC.

This clone was detected only once. V and J are TRBV7-3 and TRBJ1-2; TRBD1 aligns across 8 bases. The CDR3 consists of 15 residues. V lost 1 base to trimming and J lost 3 bases; unmatched junction nucleotides: 4. Germline V gene lookup returns CDR1 SGHTA and CDR2 FQGTGA. CDR3 DNA: TGTGCCAGCAGCTTAATAGGGGGACAGGACTATGGCTACACCTTC. Its protein product is CASSLIGGQDYGYTF.

V and J are TRBV6-5 and TRBJ2-3, with TRBD2 matching over 9 bases. The CDR3 runs 15 residues. Per germline, CDR1 MNHEY and CDR2 SVGAGI. Trimming at V came to 5 bases and at J to 2 bases, leaving 5 bases not matched to a gene. The CDR3 protein is CASSIRTSVTDTQYF. The CDR3 DNA reads as TGTGCCAGCAGTATTAGGACTAGCGTCACAGATACGCAGTATTTT.

This chain links TRBV6-4 with TRBJ1-4; 7 nucleotides line up with TRBD1. CDR3 length: 14 amino acids. Per germline, CDR1 MRHNA and CDR2 SNTAGT. V lost 6 bases, J lost 4 bases, and 5 bases stayed unmatched. In DNA form, the CDR3 reads TGTGCCAGCAGGAAAACAGGGGTTAATGAAAAACTGTTTTTT. Amino acids: CASRKTGVNEKLFF.

This clone was observed a few times. The V call is TRBV7-2, the J call TRBJ2-5; 7 nucleotides match TRBD2. Trimming took 4 bases from V and 5 from J; bases not matched to a gene: 10. This CDR3 is built from 15 residues. Germline V gene sequence: CDR1 SGHTA, CDR2 FQGNSA. The chain's CDR3 is CASSSPGRLHETQYF. In nucleotides, the CDR3 is TGTGCCAGCAGCTCTCCCGGGAGGCTTCACGAGACCCAGTACTTC.